The present entry profiles one TCR beta chain with its context. The CDR3 is 21 amino acids. V was clipped by 6 bases and J by 0 bases; unmatched bases: 21. The V gene's germline CDR1 is LNHNV and CDR2 YYDKDF (reference sequence). These data are taken from a study of blood T cell repertoires in COVID-19. Turning to the study itself: The study drew acute and convalescent COVID-19 samples from the United States, Italy and Spain. T cells, B-cell-depleted T cells, or PBMCs provided the cDNA or gDNA that served as material.

Authors' analysis steps: It was from reference gene primer amplification that nucleated cell counts were estimated. Profiling relied on immunoSEQ multiplex PCR, and the TCRdb table lists in-frame clones only, not all of them. V, J and clone size were drawn from that table, and D and trimming were deduced from the DNA. The sample holds 100,000 or so clones; roughly 80% are singletons and the top ten take approximately 15%. The chain uses TRBV15 and TRBJ1-5; TRBD1 matches 9 bases. This sequence originates from a woman aged 80 or older with acute or convalescent COVID-19. The sequenced sample consisted of peripheral blood. The CDR3 sequence: CATSRKARTGAAAYSNQPQHF. The CDR3 nucleotides read TGTGCCACCAGTCGAAAAGCACGGACAGGGGCCGCTGCCTATAGCAATCAGCCCCAGCATTTT. The variable domain in full, with the rest retrieved from reference TRBV15 and TRBJ1-5, is DAMVIQNPRYQVTQFGKPVTLSCSQTLNHNVMYWYQQKSSQAPKLLFHYYDKDFNNEADTPDNFQSRRPNTSFCFLDIRSPGLGDTAMYLCATSRKARTGAAAYSNQPQHFGDGTRLSIL.